A selection of T cell receptor beta chains follows, all from one sample in a study of shared clonotypes between healthy human individuals. The data were produced by immunoSEQ multiplex PCR, yet TCRdb's version contains in-frame clones alone and is incomplete. Among over 750,000 clones listed, roughly 96% were seen once. The sample was naive CD8+ T cells sorted from blood. The source of these receptors is a man under 40 in good health. The CDR3 runs from the conserved cysteine through the conserved F or W. A D gene is named only where the DNA matches it firmly. Not every row has a clone size; where given, it reads once, few, many or a size class.

.	TRBJ2-3	.	TRBV11-2	TGTGCCAGCAGCTTACCGCGGGGGACAGCGGCAGATACGCAGTATTTT	CASSLPRGTAADTQYF
.	TRBJ2-4	.	TRBV21-1	TGTGCCAGCAGAGCCGGGAGTCCAGCCAAAAACATTCAGTACTTC	CASRAGSPAKNIQYF
.	TRBJ2-7	.	TRBV27	TGTGCCAGCAGTTTACTCGGGGAGCAGTACTTC	CASSLLGEQYF
.	TRBJ2-7	.	TRBV4-1	TGCGCCAGCAGCCAAACTACGGGGGCAGGGGTGTCCTACGAGCAGTACTTC	CASSQTTGAGVSYEQYF
.	TRBJ2-3	.	TRBV28	TGTGCCAGCAGTGTCGACCAACCGGGAGATACGCAGTATTTT	CASSVDQPGDTQYF
.	TRBJ1-2	.	TRBV10-2	TGCGCCAGCAGTGAGTTGGACAGCAACTATGGCTACACCTTC	CASSELDSNYGYTF
.	TRBJ1-2	.	TRBV9	TGTGCCAGCGGCGGAATCGATGGCTACACCTTC	CASGGIDGYTF
.	TRBJ2-7	.	TRBV13	TGTGCCAGCAGCTTTGAAGGCGAAGACTCCTACGAGCAGTACTTC	CASSFEGEDSYEQYF
TRBD2	TRBJ2-5	.	TRBV4-1	TGCGCCAGCAGCCAAACGAGCGGGAGCAGTGAGACCCAGTACTTC	CASSQTSGSSETQYF
.	TRBJ2-5	.	TRBV7-9	TGTGCCAGCAGCTTAGCGCGGGAGACCCAGTACTTC	CASSLARETQYF
TRBD2	TRBJ2-7	.	TRBV28	TGTGCCAGCAGCCCGTTGACTAGCGGGAGTTTCGGAGGAGACGAGCAGTACTTC	CASSPLTSGSFGGDEQYF
.	TRBJ2-4	.	TRBV29-1	TGCAGCGTTGACCCGGGTAGGCTAGCCAAAAACATTCAGTACTTC	CSVDPGRLAKNIQYF
.	TRBJ1-2	.	TRBV9	TGTGCCAGCAGCGGAACCGGGACGGATTCAACTCGTCTAGGCTACACCTTC	CASSGTGTDSTRLGYTF
.	TRBJ2-7	.	TRBV9	TGTGCCAGCAGCCTGGGACGGACTTCGACCTACGAGCAGTACTTC	CASSLGRTSTYEQYF
.	TRBJ2-7	.	TRBV7-9	TGTGCCAGCAGCTTAGTTGGTAGCGGCTACGAGCAGTACTTC	CASSLVGSGYEQYF
TRBD2	TRBJ2-1	.	TRBV7-9	TGTGCCAGCAGCCTATCGACTAGCGGGATTTACAATGAGCAGTTCTTC	CASSLSTSGIYNEQFF
.	TRBJ2-3	.	TRBV9	TGTGCCAGCAGCGTAGAAGGTGGTATAGATACGCAGTATTTT	CASSVEGGIDTQYF
.	TRBJ2-1	.	TRBV5-1	TGCGCCAGCGGGTCAGAATCATACAATGAGCAGTTCTTC	CASGSESYNEQFF
TRBD2	TRBJ2-1	.	TRBV7-9	TGTGCCAGCCGTCTGGGACTAGCGGGCTCTCGATTGGACAATGAGCAGTTCTTC	CASRLGLAGSRLDNEQFF
TRBD2	TRBJ2-1	.	TRBV28	TGTGCCACCGAACCCACAGCGGGAGGGCCGTACGATGAGCAGTTCTTC	CATEPTAGGPYDEQFF
.	TRBJ2-7	.	TRBV28	TGTGCCAGCAGTTTCCGGGACATCTCCTACGAGCAGTACTTC	CASSFRDISYEQYF
TRBD1	TRBJ1-1	.	TRBV9	TGTGCCAGCAGCGCACCCACAGGGGACCCTGAAGCTTTCTTT	CASSAPTGDPEAFF
TRBD1	TRBJ2-1	.	TRBV7-9	TGTGCCAGCAGCTGGCTCCCGGGACAGGGGTTCGCCTACAATGAGCAGTTCTTC	CASSWLPGQGFAYNEQFF
.	TRBJ2-7	.	TRBV28	TGTGCCAGCAGTTTAACAGTCGGATCCTACGAGCAGTACTTC	CASSLTVGSYEQYF
.	TRBJ2-2	.	TRBV6-5	TGTGCCAGCAGTCCCCTGTCCGGGGAGCTGTTTTTT	CASSPLSGELFF
TRBD1	TRBJ2-3	.	TRBV7-6	TGTGCCAGCAGCTCCGGACAGGGGAGCACAGATACGCAGTATTTT	CASSSGQGSTDTQYF
TRBD2	TRBJ2-3	.	TRBV7-2	TGTGCCAGCAGCTTAACCCCTCGGACTAGCGGGAGGGCAGATACGCAGTATTTT	CASSLTPRTSGRADTQYF
.	TRBJ2-7	.	TRBV7-9	TGTGCCAGCAGCTTAGCGCCTACTTCCTACGAGCAGTACTTC	CASSLAPTSYEQYF
.	TRBJ2-1	.	TRBV27	TGTGCCAGCAGGCCCATTGGTTTGGGTGAGCAGTTCTTC	CASRPIGLGEQFF
.	TRBJ2-7	.	TRBV13	TGTGCCAGCAGCATTAGAAGGCCCGGGTTGCTCACAAAAAACTACGAGCAGTACTTC	CASSIRRPGLLTKNYEQYF
.	TRBJ2-7	.	TRBV5-1	TGCGCCAGCAGCTTGGGTCTAGCGGACAGCTCCTACGAGCAGTACTTC	CASSLGLADSSYEQYF
TRBD1	TRBJ2-7	.	TRBV2	TGTGCCAGCAGTGAGGGGACAGGGGGCGACGAGCAGTACTTC	CASSEGTGGDEQYF
TRBD1	TRBJ2-1	.	TRBV5-6	TGTGCCAGCAGCTTGGGCGGACAGGGTGCCTACAATGAGCAGTTCTTC	CASSLGGQGAYNEQFF
.	TRBJ1-1	.	TRBV19	TGTGCCAGTAGTATAGATCGTTGGGGGGGTTCCACTGAAGCTTTCTTT	CASSIDRWGGSTEAFF
.	TRBJ2-2	.	TRBV10-1	TGCGCCAGCAGTGAGTCGAGGGCGGCCTATCCGAACACCGGGGAGCTGTTTTTT	CASSESRAAYPNTGELFF
TRBD1	TRBJ1-2	.	TRBV7-8	TGTGCCAGCAGTTTGGGACAGGCGAACTATGGCTACACCTTC	CASSLGQANYGYTF
TRBD1	TRBJ2-5	.	TRBV9	TGTGCCAGCAGCCTCCGACAGGGCCAAGAGACCCAGTACTTC	CASSLRQGQETQYF
TRBD2	TRBJ2-3	.	TRBV7-9	TGTGCCAGCAGCTATATAACTAGCGGGAGAAATACGCAGTATTTT	CASSYITSGRNTQYF
.	TRBJ2-1	.	TRBV27	TGTGCCAGCTCTAACAGGAACAATGAGCAGTTCTTC	CASSNRNNEQFF
.	TRBJ1-1	.	TRBV29-1	TGCAGCGCCCGTTCGAACACTGAAGCTTTCTTT	CSARSNTEAFF
.	TRBJ2-1	.	TRBV6-6	TGTGCCAGCAAGAATGGAGGGAACAATGAGCAGTTCTTC	CASKNGGNNEQFF
TRBD2	TRBJ2-3	.	TRBV7-3	TGTGCCAGCAGCTTAATAGCGGGAGCGACCACAGATACGCAGTATTTT	CASSLIAGATTDTQYF
TRBD2	TRBJ2-7	.	TRBV5-1	TGCGCCAGCAGCTTGGGGACTAGCGGAACCTACGAGCAGTACTTC	CASSLGTSGTYEQYF
TRBD2	TRBJ2-7	.	TRBV27	TGTGCCAGCAGTTTAATGGCGGGAGGGCGGTACGAGCAGTACTTC	CASSLMAGGRYEQYF
.	TRBJ1-1	.	TRBV11-2	TGTGCCAGCAGCCAGCTGGGCACTGAAGCTTTCTTT	CASSQLGTEAFF
.	TRBJ1-1	once	TRBV28	TGTGCCAGCAGTTGGGGGGGGTCAGTTTACACTGAAGCTTTCTTT	CASSWGGSVYTEAFF
.	TRBJ1-5	.	TRBV7-9	TGTGCCAGCAGCCCTGGGTCCCGGCCCCAGCATTTT	CASSPGSRPQHF
.	TRBJ2-7	.	TRBV13	TGTGCCAGCAGCTTACTCGAGGAGGCGGGCGAGCAGTACTTC	CASSLLEEAGEQYF